This T cell receptor (beta chain) came from a study of T cells after posttransplantation cyclophosphamide. Findings and limits, study-wide: Recipient CMV seropositivity and CMV reactivation strongly tracked TRB clonality. Later post-transplant blood repertoires were often dominated by donor CD8+ memory clones. Blood and skin or GI T cell repertoires showed limited TRB overlap.

A marrow graft followed busulfan-fludarabine conditioning, with cyclophosphamide on days +3 and +4. Measured with immunoSEQ multiplex PCR; TCRdb has only the in-frame clones, and not every one. This table holds roughly 20,000 clones, about nine tenths found once. Germline lookup yields CDR1 MDHEN and CDR2 SYDVKM. V gave up 6 bases and J gave up 10 bases, with 34 bases separating them. The CDR3 is made up of 19 amino acids. With regard to this clone: The antigen remains unidentified.

The chain uses TRBV28 and TRBJ2-1; D may be TRBD1 (6 bases). Sample: PBMCs, taken after allogeneic stem cell transplant with posttransplant cyclophosphamide. This receptor was identified in a female patient aged 40-50 years who received an allogeneic stem cell transplant from a related donor, was CMV-positive, and had no GVHD. Among the T cells, some may be from the graft donor. The CDR3: CASSTLFAGETNFEGEQFF. In nucleotides, the CDR3 is TGTGCCAGCAGCACCCTCTTCGCAGGGGAGACCAATTTTGAGGGAGAGCAGTTCTTC.